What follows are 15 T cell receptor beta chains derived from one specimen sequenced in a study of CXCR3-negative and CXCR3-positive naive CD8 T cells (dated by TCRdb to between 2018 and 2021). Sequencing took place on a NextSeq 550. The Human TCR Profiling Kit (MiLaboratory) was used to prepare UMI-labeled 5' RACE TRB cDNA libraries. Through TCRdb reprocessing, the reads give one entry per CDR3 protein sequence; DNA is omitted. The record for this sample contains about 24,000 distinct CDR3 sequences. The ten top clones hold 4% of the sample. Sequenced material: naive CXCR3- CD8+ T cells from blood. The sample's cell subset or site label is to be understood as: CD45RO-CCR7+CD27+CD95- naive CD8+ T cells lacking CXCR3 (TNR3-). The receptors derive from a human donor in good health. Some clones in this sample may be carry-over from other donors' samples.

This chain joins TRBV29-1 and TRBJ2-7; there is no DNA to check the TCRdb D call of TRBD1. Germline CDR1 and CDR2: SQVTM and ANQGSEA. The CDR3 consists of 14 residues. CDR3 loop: CSVVPRDSEYEQYF.

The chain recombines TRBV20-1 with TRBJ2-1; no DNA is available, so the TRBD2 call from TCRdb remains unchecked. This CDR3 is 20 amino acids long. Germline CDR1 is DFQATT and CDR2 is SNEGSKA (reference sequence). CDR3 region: CSARPPGLAGGASSYNEQFF.

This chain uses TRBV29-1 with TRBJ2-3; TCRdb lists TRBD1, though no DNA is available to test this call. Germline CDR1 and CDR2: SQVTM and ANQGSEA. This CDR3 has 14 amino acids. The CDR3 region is CSVVGQGVADTQYF.

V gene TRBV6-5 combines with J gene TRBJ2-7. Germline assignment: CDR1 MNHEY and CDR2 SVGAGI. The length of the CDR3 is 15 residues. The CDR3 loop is CASSYVASSSYEQYF.

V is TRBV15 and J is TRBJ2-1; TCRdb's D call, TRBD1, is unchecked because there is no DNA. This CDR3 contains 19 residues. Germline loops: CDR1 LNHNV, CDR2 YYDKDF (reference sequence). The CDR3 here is CATSISFRGQGLQVPEQFF.

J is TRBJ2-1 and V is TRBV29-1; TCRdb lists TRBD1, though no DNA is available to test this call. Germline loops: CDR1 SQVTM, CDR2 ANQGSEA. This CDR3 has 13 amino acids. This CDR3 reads CSVETQGSLEQFF.

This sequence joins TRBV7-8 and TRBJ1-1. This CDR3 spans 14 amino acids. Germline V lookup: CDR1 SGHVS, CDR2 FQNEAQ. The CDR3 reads CASSLYGMRTEAFF.

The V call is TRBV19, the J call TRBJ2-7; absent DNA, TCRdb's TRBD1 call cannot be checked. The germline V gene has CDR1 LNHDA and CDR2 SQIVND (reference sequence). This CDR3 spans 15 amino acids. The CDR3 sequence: CASSISGASSYEQYF.

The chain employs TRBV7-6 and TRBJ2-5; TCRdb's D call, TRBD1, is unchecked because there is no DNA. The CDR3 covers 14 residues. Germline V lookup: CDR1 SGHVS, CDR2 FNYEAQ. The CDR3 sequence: CASSSSSRGETQYF.

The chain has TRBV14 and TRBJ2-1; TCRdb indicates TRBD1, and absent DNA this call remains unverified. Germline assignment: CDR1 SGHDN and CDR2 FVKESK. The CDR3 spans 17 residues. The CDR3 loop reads CASSHRERSSRGDEQFF. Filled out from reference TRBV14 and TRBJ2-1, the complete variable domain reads EAGVTQFPSHSVIEKGQTVTLRCDPISGHDNLYWYRRVMGKEIKFLLHFVKESKQDESGMPNNRFLAERTGGTYSTLKVQPAELEDSGVYFCASSHRERSSRGDEQFFGPGTRLTVL.

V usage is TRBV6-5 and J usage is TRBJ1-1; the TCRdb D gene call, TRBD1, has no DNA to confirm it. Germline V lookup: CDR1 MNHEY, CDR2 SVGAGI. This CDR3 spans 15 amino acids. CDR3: CASSYGGGMNTEAFF.

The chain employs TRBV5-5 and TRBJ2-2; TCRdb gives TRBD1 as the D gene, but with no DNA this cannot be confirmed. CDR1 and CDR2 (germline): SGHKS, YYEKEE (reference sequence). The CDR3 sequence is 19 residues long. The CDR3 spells CASSLPGDRVISVTGELFF.

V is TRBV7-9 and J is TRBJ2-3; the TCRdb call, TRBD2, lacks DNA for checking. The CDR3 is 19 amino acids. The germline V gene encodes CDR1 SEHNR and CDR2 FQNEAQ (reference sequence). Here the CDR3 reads CASSYPLAGGFSGTDTQYF.

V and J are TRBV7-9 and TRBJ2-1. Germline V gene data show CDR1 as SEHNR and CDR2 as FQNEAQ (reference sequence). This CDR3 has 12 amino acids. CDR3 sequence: CASSLEGSEQFF.

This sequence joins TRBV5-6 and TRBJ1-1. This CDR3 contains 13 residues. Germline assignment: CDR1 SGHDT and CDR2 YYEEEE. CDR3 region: CASSSWGGTEAFF.